This T cell receptor (beta chain) emerged from a study of technical replicates of blood from several donors. This table comes from immunoSEQ multiplex PCR, and its TCRdb copy is limited to in-frame clones, with some not included. The table has more than 80,000 clones, around 96% seen once; the top ten hold 0.3% to 0.35%. Germline lookup yields CDR1 SGHNT and CDR2 YYREEE (reference sequence). V was pared by 3 bases and J by 6 bases, with 9 bases of the junction left unmatched. The length of the CDR3 is 16 residues. The rearrangement links TRBV5-4 to TRBJ2-5; 12 bases align to TRBD2. The sequenced material came from T cells isolated from PBMCs. The origin of this receptor is a human donor in good health. CDR3 in amino acids: CASSSNLAGGPKTQYF. The CDR3 DNA is TGTGCCAGCAGCTCCAATCTAGCGGGAGGGCCGAAGACCCAGTACTTC.